One and the same sample provided the 5 T cell receptor beta chains below, sequenced in a study of control samples from healthy donors and cancer patients. The assay was immunoSEQ multiplex PCR, and TCRdb's table has in-frame clones only and misses some. This sample has about 120,000 clones, with around 87% found just once. The specimen sequenced was blood. The receptors were sampled from a man younger than 45 in good health.

This chain uses TRBV19 with TRBJ1-1; 10 bases map to TRBD1. This CDR3 comprises 17 residues. CDR1 is LNHDA, CDR2 SQIVND, per germline (reference sequence). J gave up 2 bases and V 1 base, and 7 bases lay outside the gene matches. The CDR3, as DNA: TGTGCCAGTAGTATAGGACAGGGGGCGACCGCCAACACTGAAGCTTTCTTT. Translating it yields CASSIGQGATANTEAFF.

The J gene is TRBJ2-7, the V gene TRBV5-8, with TRBD2 identical over 8 bases. CDR1 is SGHTS and CDR2 is YDEGEE in the germline V gene. V shed 3 bases, J shed 2 bases, and the junction held 7 bases outside the gene matches. CDR3 length: 15 residues. The CDR3 region is CASSSRVAGPYEQYF. DNA of the CDR3: TGTGCCAGCAGCTCGAGGGTAGCGGGGCCCTACGAGCAGTACTTC.

V gene TRBV5-1 combines with J gene TRBJ1-6, with a possible D match to TRBD1 (6 bases). Trimming took 5 bases from V and 0 from J, leaving 15 bases between them. Germline lookup yields CDR1 SGHRS and CDR2 YFSETQ. This CDR3 is built from 17 residues. The CDR3 DNA follows: TGCGCCAGCAGTCTGGGGGGGCAAAGCTCCTATAATTCACCCCTCCACTTT. This translates into CASSLGGQSSYNSPLHF.

This clone appeared many times. The J gene is TRBJ1-5, the V gene TRBV6-1; weak D call: TRBD1 (6 bases). This CDR3 has 17 amino acids. CDR1 MNHNS and CDR2 SASEGT come from the germline V gene. Trimming took 4 bases from V and 4 from J, leaving 20 bases between them. CDR3 nucleotides: TGTGCCAGCAGTGGGGGGCTTATAGCCATAGCAAATCAGCCCCAGCATTTT. This gives the protein CASSGGLIAIANQPQHF.

This chain connects TRBV5-1 to TRBJ1-1; D is possibly TRBD1 (6 bases). V shed 1 base and J shed 6 bases, with 10 bases lying between them. There are 13 residues in the CDR3. Germline assignment: CDR1 SGHRS and CDR2 YFSETQ. For the CDR3, the DNA is TGCGCCAGCAGCTTGTTAGAGGGGGCTGAAGCTTTCTTT. Translating it yields CASSLLEGAEAFF.